The clone carrying this TCR beta chain appeared many times. Its specificity is unknown. The source of the sample is a study of metastatic and nonmetastatic thyroid tumors. Whole-study findings and limits: Reportedly, malignant thyroid tumors had significantly higher TCR beta diversity than benign nodules, in blood and tumor.

Germline V CDR1 and CDR2: DFQATT, SNEGSKA (reference sequence). This CDR3 contains 15 residues. The V and J ends lost 5 bases and 1 base, in that order; junction bases with no gene match: 3. Original data processing: Variation in CDR3 across clinicopathological groups served as the basis for constructing a distant-metastasis classifier in papillary thyroid cancer. TCRdb re-called the PCR reads through MiXCR. The V and J calls and clone size are TCRdb's, not the authors'. The repertoire has roughly 40,000 clones, approximately 17% of them found once; the top ten carry roughly 6%. Not a single patient had been given any form of treatment at any point before undergoing thyroid surgery.

The material sequenced was blood. This TCR was recovered from a male donor with papillary thyroid cancer or a benign thyroid nodule (not recorded which). Some clones in this sample may be carry-over from other donors' samples. The chain couples TRBV20-1 to TRBJ2-2, with 11 bases aligning to TRBD2. The CDR3: CSAVAGGVNTGELFF. CDR3 nucleotides: TGCAGTGCTGTAGCGGGGGGGGTGAACACCGGGGAGCTGTTTTTT.